The 19 T cell receptor beta chains below were found in one sample sequenced in a study of T cell responses to AZD1222 COVID-19 vaccine. The table came from immunoSEQ multiplex PCR; TCRdb's copy has only in-frame clones and leaves some out. The sample consists of approximately 89,000 clones, just over 85% of them appearing once. Here the sequenced sample was peripheral blood, taken 28 days after the second AZD1222 dose. The receptor set was obtained from an adult who received the AZD1222 COVID-19 vaccine.

This clone was counted at least ten times. V and J are TRBV3-1 (or the pseudogene TRBV3-2) and TRBJ2-7, with 7 bases identical to TRBD2. Per germline, CDR1 LGHDT and CDR2 YNNKEL (reference sequence). V gave up 2 bases and J gave up 1 base; unmatched junction bases: 5. The CDR3 extends over 15 amino acids. The CDR3 DNA reads TGTGCCAGCAGCCAACGTGGGGGGGGATCCTACGAGCAGTACTTC. This encodes CASSQRGGGSYEQYF.

This clone was counted only a few times. V gene TRBV4-2 combines with J gene TRBJ2-1; 8 nucleotides align to TRBD2. CDR1 is LGHNA and CDR2 is YNFKEQ in the germline V gene. The CDR3 runs 15 residues. With V trimmed by 1 base and J by 4 bases, 3 bases remained unmatched. This CDR3 reads CASSQVREGYNEQFF. The CDR3 DNA follows: TGTGCCAGCAGCCAAGTACGGGAGGGTTACAATGAGCAGTTCTTC.

This chain uses TRBV28 with TRBJ2-1; 7 bases fit TRBD1. This CDR3 has 14 amino acids. V shed 5 bases and J 3 bases; nucleotides not matched to a gene: 4. From germline, CDR1 is MDHEN and CDR2 SYDVKM. The DNA for the CDR3 is TGTGCCAGCAGTCTCGGGACAGTCTACAATGAGCAGTTCTTC. This translates into CASSLGTVYNEQFF.

The chain is built from TRBV19 and TRBJ2-7; 10 bases are shared with TRBD1. The length of the CDR3 is 16 residues. Germline CDR1 LNHDA, CDR2 SQIVND (reference sequence). V was clipped by 5 bases and J by 0 bases; unmatched bases: 7. The CDR3 DNA is TGTGCCAGTAGTTCCCGGACAGGGGGGACCTCCTACGAGCAGTACTTC. Residues: CASSSRTGGTSYEQYF.

This chain uses TRBV27 with TRBJ1-1; tentative D call: TRBD1 (6 bases). V lost 5 bases to trimming and J lost 4 bases, with 11 bases between them. The CDR3 extends over 13 amino acids. The germline CDR1 and CDR2 sequences are MNHEY and SMNVEV (reference sequence). In nucleotides, the CDR3 is TGTGCCAGCAGTCCGGGGGGGGCCACTGAAGCTTTCTTT. Residues: CASSPGGATEAFF.

This chain connects TRBV24-1 to TRBJ2-7; tentatively, D is TRBD1 or TRBD2 (5 bases each). The CDR3 covers 13 residues. Per germline, CDR1 KGHDR and CDR2 SFDVKD. Trimming cost V 7 bases and J 7 bases, with 16 bases left between them. CDR3 coding DNA: TGTGCCACCAGCCTGGACACTCCGGGGGAGCAGTACTTC. Translation: CATSLDTPGEQYF.

The J gene is TRBJ1-4, the V gene TRBV7-6; D is uncertain. CDR3 length equals 15 residues. Trimming shortened V by 1 base and J by 3 bases, and 9 bases separated the two germline ends. Germline V gene sequence: CDR1 SGHVS, CDR2 FNYEAQ. This CDR3 is CASSLDGSSNEKLFF. The CDR3 DNA sequence: TGTGCCAGCAGCTTAGACGGGTCATCTAATGAAAAACTGTTTTTT.

The chain uses TRBV28 and TRBJ2-1; 16 bases line up with TRBD2. CDR3 length: 19 amino acids. V gave up 4 bases and J gave up 5 bases; unmatched junction bases: 11. Germline CDR1 and CDR2: MDHEN and SYDVKM. The CDR3 nucleotides read TGTGCCAGCAGTTCCTGGGGACTAGCGGGAGGGAGGCCCGACAATGAGCAGTTCTTC. Residues: CASSSWGLAGGRPDNEQFF.

The chain carries TRBV7-3 and TRBJ2-1, with D possibly matching TRBD2 (5 bases). Germline CDR1 is SGHTA and CDR2 is FQGTGA. V was clipped by 5 bases and J by 6 bases, with 20 bases between them. This CDR3 comprises 16 residues. This chain's CDR3 is CASSPSRGRRANEQFF. The CDR3 DNA reads as TGTGCCAGCAGCCCCAGCCGGGGAAGGCGGGCCAATGAGCAGTTCTTC.

The chain recombines TRBV3-1 (or the pseudogene TRBV3-2) with TRBJ1-4; TRBD1 matches at 12 bases. Germline loops: CDR1 LGHDT, CDR2 YNNKEL (reference sequence). The CDR3 totals 17 residues. Trimming removed 0 bases from V and 6 bases from J; junction bases left unmatched: 5. The DNA of the CDR3 is TGTGCCAGCAGCCAAGAGGGACAGGGGGCGTTGCATGAAAAACTGTTTTTT. Encoded protein: CASSQEGQGALHEKLFF.

This clone was seen more than once but under ten times. The chain has TRBV19 and TRBJ2-4, with a weak D call TRBD1 (6 bases). Trimming took 4 bases from V and 1 from J, leaving 11 bases between them. Germline values: CDR1 LNHDA, CDR2 SQIVND (reference sequence). The CDR3 runs to 15 residues. The CDR3 is CASSRQGQAKNIQYF. The CDR3 DNA is TGTGCCAGTAGTAGGCAGGGGCAGGCCAAAAACATTCAGTACTTC. The entire variable domain, with the rest obtained from reference TRBV19 and TRBJ2-4, is as follows: DGGITQSPKYLFRKEGQNVTLSCEQNLNHDAMYWYRQDPGQGLRLIYYSQIVNDFQKGDIAEGYSVSREKKESFPLTVTSAQKNPTAFYLCASSRQGQAKNIQYFGAGTRLSVL.

V is TRBV19 and J is TRBJ1-3; D may be TRBD1 (6 bases). Germline V gene lookup returns CDR1 LNHDA and CDR2 SQIVND (reference sequence). Trimming shortened V by 3 bases and J by 0 bases, and 12 bases separated the two germline ends. The CDR3 is 16 residues long. CDR3 nucleotide sequence: TGTGCCAGTAGTATTCTACAGGGAACCTCTGGAAACACCATATATTTT. Protein sequence: CASSILQGTSGNTIYF.

This chain uses TRBV28 with TRBJ2-3; D uncertain. Between the trimmed V and J ends, which lost 5 bases and 5 bases, there was a span of 11 bases. The CDR3 sequence is 13 residues long. In germline, CDR1 is MDHEN, CDR2 SYDVKM. This chain's CDR3 is CASSPLDGDTQYF. CDR3 in DNA: TGTGCCAGCAGTCCCCTGGACGGAGATACGCAGTATTTT.

The V call is TRBV6-5, the J call TRBJ2-2, with D possibly being TRBD1 (5 bases). The V and J ends lost 0 bases and 3 bases respectively, with 8 bases between them. Germline assignment: CDR1 MNHEY and CDR2 SVGAGI. This CDR3 spans 15 amino acids. The CDR3 sequence: CASSYSSGYTGELFF. The CDR3 nucleotides are TGTGCCAGCAGTTACTCTTCAGGGTACACCGGGGAGCTGTTTTTT.

V usage is TRBV6-6 and J usage is TRBJ1-4; possibly TRBD1 for D (6 bases). Between the trimmed V and J ends, which lost 6 bases and 7 bases, there was a span of 12 bases. The CDR3 length is 13 residues. Germline V gene sequence: CDR1 MNHNY, CDR2 SVGAGI (reference sequence). CDR3 in amino acids: CASSRYRVEKLFF. The DNA of the CDR3 is TGTGCCAGCAGCCGTTACAGGGTTGAAAAACTGTTTTTT.

J is TRBJ1-3 and V is TRBV4-1, with D uncertain. The CDR3 covers 15 residues. Germline V gene data show CDR1 as MGHRA and CDR2 as YSYEKL. V dropped 0 bases and J dropped 4 bases, with 10 bases sitting between them. For the CDR3, the DNA is TGCGCCAGCAGCCAAGATTGGATGGAGGGAAACACCATATATTTT. It codes for CASSQDWMEGNTIYF.

The CDR3 spells CASSSSGGVSQPQHF. In DNA, the CDR3 is TGTGCCAGCAGTTCATCAGGGGGAGTAAGTCAGCCCCAGCATTTT. The chain combines TRBV6-2 or TRBV6-3 with TRBJ1-5, with 7 bases matching TRBD1. The J segment lost 6 bases and the V segment lost 4 bases, leaving 9 bases of the junction unmatched. The germline V gene has CDR1 MNHEY and CDR2 SVGEGT. The CDR3 contains 15 residues.

The V gene is TRBV28, the J gene TRBJ2-7; TRBD2 is a possible D gene (7 bases). CDR3 length: 15 amino acids. Trimming took off 6 bases at V and 2 bases at J, with 17 bases between the two ends. The germline gives CDR1 MDHEN, CDR2 SYDVKM. The CDR3 DNA reads TGTGCCAGCAGCGTTCCCCAGGGGACTACCTACGAGCAGTACTTC. Its translation is CASSVPQGTTYEQYF.

This clone was counted between two and nine times. The chain links TRBV5-1 to TRBJ1-1, with a tentative D call TRBD1 (6 bases). Trimming stripped 1 base from V and 5 bases from J, with 15 bases between. Looked up from germline, CDR1 is SGHRS and CDR2 is YFSETQ. The CDR3 loop spans 15 amino acids. The CDR3 bases are TGCGCCAGCAGCTTGCTCGGGGGCGCAACGACTGAAGCTTTCTTT. It specifies CASSLLGGATTEAFF.